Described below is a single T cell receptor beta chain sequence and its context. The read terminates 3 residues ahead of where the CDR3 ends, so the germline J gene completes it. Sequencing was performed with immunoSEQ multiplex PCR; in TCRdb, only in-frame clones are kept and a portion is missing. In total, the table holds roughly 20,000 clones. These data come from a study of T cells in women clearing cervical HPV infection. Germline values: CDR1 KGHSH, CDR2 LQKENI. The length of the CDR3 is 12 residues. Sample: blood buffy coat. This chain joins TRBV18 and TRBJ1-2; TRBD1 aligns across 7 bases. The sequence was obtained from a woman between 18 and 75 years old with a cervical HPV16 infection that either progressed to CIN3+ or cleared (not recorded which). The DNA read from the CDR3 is TGTGCCAGCTCACTCGACAGGGATGAC. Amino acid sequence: CASSLDRDD. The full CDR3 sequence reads CASSLDRDDYTF.